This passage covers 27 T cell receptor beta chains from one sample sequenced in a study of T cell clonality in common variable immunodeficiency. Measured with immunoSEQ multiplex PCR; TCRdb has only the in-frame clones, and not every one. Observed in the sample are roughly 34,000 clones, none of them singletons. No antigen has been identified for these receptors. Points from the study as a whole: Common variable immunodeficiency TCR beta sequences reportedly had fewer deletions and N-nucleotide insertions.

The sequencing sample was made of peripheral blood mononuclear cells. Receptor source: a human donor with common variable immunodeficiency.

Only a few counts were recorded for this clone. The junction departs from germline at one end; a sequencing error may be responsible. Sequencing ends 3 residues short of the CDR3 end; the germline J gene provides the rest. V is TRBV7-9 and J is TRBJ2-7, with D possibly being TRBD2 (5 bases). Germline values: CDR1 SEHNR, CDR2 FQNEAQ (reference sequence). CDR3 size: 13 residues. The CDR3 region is CSSSLDYSYEQYF. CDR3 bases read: TGTTCCAGCAGCTTAGACTACTCCTACGAG.

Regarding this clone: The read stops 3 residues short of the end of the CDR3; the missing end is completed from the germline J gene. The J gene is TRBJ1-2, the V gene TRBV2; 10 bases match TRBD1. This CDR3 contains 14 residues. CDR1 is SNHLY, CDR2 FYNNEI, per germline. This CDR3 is CASINYGQGGGYTF. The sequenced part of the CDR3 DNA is TGTGCCAGCATTAACTACGGACAGGGGGGCGGC.

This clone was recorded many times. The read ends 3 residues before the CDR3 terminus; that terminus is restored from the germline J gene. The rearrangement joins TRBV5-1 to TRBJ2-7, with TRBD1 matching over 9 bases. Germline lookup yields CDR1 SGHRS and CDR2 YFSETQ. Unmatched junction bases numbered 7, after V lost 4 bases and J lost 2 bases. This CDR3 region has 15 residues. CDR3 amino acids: CASSGAGTGTYEQYF. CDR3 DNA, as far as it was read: TGCGCCAGCAGCGGGGCCGGGACAGGGACCTACGAG.

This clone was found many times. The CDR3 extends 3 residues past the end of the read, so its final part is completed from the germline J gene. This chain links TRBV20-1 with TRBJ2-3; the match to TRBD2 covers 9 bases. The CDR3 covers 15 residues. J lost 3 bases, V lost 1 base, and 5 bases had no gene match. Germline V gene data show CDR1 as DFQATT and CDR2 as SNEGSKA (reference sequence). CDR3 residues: CSARGAAGGTDTQYF. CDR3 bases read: TGCAGTGCTAGAGGTGCAGCGGGAGGAACAGATACG.

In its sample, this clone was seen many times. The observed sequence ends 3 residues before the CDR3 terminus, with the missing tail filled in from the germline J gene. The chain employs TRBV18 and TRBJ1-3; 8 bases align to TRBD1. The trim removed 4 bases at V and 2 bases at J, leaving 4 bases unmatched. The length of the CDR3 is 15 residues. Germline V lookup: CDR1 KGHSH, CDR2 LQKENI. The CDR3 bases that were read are TGTGCCAGCTCACGCCCGGACAGGGCTGGAAACACC. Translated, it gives CASSRPDRAGNT. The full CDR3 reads CASSRPDRAGNTIYF.

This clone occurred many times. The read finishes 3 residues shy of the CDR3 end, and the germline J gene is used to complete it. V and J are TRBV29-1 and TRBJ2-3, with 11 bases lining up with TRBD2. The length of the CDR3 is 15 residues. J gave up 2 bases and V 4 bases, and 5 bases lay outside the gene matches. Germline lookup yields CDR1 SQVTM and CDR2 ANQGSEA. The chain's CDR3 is CSVVLAGGPTDTQYF. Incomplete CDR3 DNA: TGCAGCGTTGTCCTAGCGGGAGGCCCCACAGATACG.

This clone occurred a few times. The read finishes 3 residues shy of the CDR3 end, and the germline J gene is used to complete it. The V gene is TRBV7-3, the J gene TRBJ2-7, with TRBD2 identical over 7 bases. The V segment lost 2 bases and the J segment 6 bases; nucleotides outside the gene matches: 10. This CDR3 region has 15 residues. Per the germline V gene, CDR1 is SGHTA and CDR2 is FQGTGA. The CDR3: CASSLQAGAGFEQYF. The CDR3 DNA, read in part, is TGTGCCAGCAGCTTACAGGCGGGAGCGGGTTTCGAG.

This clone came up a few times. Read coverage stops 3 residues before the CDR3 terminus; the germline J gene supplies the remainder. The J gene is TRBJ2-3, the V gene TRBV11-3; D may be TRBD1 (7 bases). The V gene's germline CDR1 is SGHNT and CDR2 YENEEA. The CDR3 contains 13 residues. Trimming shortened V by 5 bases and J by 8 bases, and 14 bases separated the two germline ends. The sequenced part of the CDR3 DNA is TGTGCCAGCAGCGCGACTAGACAGGGTACG. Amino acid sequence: CASSATRQGT. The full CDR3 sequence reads CASSATRQGTQYF.

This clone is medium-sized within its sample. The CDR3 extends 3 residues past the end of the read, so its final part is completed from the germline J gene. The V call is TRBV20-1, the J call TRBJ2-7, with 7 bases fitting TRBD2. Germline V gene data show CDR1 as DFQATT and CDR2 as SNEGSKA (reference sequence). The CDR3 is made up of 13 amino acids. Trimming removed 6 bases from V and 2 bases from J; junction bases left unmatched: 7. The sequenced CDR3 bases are TGCAGTGCCCCGGGAGGACATACCTACGAG. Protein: CSAPGGHTYE. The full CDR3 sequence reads CSAPGGHTYEQYF.

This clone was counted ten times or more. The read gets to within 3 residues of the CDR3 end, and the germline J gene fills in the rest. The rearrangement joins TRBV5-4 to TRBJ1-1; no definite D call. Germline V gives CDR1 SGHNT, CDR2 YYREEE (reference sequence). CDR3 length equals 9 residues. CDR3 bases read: TGTGCCATCGGTCGAGAA. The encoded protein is CAIGRE. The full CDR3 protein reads CAIGREAFF.

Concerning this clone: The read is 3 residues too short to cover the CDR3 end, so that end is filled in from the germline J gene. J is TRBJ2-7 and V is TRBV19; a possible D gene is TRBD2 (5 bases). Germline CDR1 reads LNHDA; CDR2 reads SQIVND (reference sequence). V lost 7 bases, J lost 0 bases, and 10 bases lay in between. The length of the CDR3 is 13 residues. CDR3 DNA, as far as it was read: TGTGCCAGTAACGCGGGCAGCTCCTACGAG. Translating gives CASNAGSSYE. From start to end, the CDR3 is CASNAGSSYEQYF.

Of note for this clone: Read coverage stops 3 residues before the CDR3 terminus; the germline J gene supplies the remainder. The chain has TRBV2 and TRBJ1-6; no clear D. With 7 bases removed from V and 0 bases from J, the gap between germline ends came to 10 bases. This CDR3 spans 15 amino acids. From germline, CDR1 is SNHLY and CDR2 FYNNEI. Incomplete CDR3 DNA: TGTGCCAGCAAACCAGAGAGCTCCTATAATTCACCC. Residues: CASKPESSYNSP. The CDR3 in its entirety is CASKPESSYNSPLHF.

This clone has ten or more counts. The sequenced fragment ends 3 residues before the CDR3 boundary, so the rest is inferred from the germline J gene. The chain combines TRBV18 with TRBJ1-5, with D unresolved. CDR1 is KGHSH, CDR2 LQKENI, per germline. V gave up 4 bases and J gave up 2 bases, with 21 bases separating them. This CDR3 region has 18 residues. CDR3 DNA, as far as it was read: TGTGCCAGCTCACTTCTGGCGGGAGTAAAGTTCGGCAATCAGCCC. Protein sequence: CASSLLAGVKFGNQP. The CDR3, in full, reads CASSLLAGVKFGNQPQHF.

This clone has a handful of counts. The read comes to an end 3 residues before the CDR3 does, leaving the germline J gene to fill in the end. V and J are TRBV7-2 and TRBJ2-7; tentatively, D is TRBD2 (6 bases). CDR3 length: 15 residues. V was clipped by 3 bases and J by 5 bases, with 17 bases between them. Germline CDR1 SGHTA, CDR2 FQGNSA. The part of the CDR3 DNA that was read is TGTGCCAGCAGCTTCTCTCGGGACTCCAAGAACGAG. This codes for CASSFSRDSKNE. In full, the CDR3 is CASSFSRDSKNEQYF.

CDR3 protein: CASSLVSRETQYF. The sequenced part of the CDR3 DNA is TGCGCCAGCAGCTTGGTGTCCCGGGAGACC. The V gene is TRBV5-1, the J gene TRBJ2-5; D is uncertain. The DNA ends 3 residues before the CDR3 does, and the rest of the CDR3 is filled in from the germline J gene. Germline V gene lookup returns CDR1 SGHRS and CDR2 YFSETQ. The CDR3 is 13 residues long. V was pared by 0 bases and J by 5 bases, with 8 bases between. The whole variable domain, remainder taken from reference TRBV5-1 and TRBJ2-5, is KAGVTQTPRYLIKTRGQQVTLSCSPISGHRSVSWYQQTPGQGLQFLFEYFSETQRNKGNFPGRFSGRQFSNSRSEMNVSTLELGDSALYLCASSLVSRETQYFGPGTRLLVL.

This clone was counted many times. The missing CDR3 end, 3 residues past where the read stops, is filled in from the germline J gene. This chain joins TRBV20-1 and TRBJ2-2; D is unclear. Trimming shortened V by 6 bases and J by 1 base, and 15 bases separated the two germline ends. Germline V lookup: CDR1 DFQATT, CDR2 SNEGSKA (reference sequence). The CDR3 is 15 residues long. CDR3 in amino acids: CSAPDTILNTGELFF. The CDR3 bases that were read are TGCAGTGCCCCTGACACGATCCTGAACACCGGGGAG.

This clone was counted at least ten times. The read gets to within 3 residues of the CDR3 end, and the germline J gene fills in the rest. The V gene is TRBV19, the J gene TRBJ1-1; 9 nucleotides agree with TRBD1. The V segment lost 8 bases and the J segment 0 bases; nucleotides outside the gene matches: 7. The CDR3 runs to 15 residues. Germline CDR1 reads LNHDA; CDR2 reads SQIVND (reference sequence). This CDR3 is CASQDRGDMNTEAFF. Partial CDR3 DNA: TGTGCCAGTCAGGACAGGGGTGACATGAACACTGAA.

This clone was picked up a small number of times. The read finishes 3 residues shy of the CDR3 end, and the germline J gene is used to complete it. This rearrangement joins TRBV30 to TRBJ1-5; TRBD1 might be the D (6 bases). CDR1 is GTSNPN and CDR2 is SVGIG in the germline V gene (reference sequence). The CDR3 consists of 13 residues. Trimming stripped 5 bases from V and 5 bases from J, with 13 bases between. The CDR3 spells CAWAGGAHQPQHF. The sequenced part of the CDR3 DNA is TGTGCCTGGGCCGGGGGGGCCCATCAGCCC.

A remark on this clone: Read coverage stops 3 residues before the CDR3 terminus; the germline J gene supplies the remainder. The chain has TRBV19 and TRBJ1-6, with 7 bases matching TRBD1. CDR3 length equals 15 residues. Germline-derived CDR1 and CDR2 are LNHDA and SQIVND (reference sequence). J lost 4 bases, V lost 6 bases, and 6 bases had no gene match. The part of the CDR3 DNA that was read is TGTGCCAGTAGGGATCCGGGACAGTATAATTCACCC. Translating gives CASRDPGQYNSP. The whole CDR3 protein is CASRDPGQYNSPLHF. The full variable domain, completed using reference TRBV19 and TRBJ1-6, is DGGITQSPKYLFRKEGQNVTLSCEQNLNHDAMYWYRQDPGQGLRLIYYSQIVNDFQKGDIAEGYSVSREKKESFPLTVTSAQKNPTAFYLCASRDPGQYNSPLHFGNGTRLTVT.

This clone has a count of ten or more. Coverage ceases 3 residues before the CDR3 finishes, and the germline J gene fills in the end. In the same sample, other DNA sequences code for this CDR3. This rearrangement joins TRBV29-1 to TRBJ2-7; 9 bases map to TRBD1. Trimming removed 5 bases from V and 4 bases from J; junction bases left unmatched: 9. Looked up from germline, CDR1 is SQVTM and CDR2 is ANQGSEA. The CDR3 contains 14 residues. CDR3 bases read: TGCAGCGTTACCCCGGGACAGGGTCCTTACGAG. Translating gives CSVTPGQGPYE. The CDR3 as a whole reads CSVTPGQGPYEQYF.

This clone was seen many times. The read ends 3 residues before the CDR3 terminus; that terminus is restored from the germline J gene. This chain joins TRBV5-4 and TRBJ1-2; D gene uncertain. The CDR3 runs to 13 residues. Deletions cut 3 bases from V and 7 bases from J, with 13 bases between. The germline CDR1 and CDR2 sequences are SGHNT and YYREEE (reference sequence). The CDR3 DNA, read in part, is TGTGCCAGCAGCTCCTTCAGCGAAGGTGGC. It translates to CASSSFSEGG. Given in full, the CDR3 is CASSSFSEGGYTF.

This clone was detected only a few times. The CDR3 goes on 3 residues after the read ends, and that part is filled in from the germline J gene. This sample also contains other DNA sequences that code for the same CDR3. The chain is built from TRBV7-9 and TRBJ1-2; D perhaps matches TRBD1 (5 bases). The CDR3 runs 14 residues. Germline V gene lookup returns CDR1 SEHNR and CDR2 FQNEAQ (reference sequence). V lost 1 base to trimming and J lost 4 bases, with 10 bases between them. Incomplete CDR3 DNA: TGTGCCAGCAGCTTAGAGGGGCTTATCTATGGC. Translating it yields CASSLEGLIYG. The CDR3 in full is CASSLEGLIYGYTF.

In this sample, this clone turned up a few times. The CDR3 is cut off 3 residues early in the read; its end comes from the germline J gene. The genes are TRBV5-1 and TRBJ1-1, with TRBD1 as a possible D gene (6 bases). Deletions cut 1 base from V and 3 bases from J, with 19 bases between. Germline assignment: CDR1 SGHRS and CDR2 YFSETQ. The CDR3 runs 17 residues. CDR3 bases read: TGCGCCAGCAGCTTGATTGGGGGCTCGGGATTGGACACTGAA. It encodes CASSLIGGSGLDTE. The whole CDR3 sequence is CASSLIGGSGLDTEAFF.

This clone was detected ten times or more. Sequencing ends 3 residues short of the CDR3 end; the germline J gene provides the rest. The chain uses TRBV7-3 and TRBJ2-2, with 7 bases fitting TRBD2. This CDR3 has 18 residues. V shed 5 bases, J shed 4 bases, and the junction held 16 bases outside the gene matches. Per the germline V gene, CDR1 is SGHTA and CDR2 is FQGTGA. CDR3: CASSPGRGEFPITGELFF. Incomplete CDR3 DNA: TGTGCCAGCAGCCCCGGCCGGGGGGAATTCCCGATCACCGGGGAG.

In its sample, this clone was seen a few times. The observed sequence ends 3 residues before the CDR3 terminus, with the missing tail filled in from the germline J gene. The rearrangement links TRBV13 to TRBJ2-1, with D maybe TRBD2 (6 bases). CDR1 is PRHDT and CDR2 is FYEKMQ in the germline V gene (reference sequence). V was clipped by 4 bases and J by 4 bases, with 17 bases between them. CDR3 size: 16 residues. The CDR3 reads CASSSPRGSGYNEQFF. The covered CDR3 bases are TGTGCCAGCAGCTCCCCGCGAGGTAGCGGTTACAATGAG.

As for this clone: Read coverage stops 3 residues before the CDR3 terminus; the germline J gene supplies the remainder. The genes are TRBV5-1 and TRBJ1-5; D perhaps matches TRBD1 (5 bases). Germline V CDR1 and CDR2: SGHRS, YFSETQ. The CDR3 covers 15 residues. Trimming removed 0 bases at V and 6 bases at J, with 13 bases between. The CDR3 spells CASSLDPNGAQPQHF. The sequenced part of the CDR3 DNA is TGCGCCAGCAGCTTGGACCCAAATGGGGCTCAGCCC.

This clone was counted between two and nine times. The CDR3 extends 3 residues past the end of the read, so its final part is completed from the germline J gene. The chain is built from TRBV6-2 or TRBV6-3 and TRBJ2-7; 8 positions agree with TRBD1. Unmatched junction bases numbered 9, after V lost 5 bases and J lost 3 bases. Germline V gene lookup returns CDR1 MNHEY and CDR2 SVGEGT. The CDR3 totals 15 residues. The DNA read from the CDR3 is TGTGCCAGCAGTCCCGGGACAGGTCGTGACTACGAG. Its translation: CASSPGTGRDYE. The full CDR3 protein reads CASSPGTGRDYEQYF.